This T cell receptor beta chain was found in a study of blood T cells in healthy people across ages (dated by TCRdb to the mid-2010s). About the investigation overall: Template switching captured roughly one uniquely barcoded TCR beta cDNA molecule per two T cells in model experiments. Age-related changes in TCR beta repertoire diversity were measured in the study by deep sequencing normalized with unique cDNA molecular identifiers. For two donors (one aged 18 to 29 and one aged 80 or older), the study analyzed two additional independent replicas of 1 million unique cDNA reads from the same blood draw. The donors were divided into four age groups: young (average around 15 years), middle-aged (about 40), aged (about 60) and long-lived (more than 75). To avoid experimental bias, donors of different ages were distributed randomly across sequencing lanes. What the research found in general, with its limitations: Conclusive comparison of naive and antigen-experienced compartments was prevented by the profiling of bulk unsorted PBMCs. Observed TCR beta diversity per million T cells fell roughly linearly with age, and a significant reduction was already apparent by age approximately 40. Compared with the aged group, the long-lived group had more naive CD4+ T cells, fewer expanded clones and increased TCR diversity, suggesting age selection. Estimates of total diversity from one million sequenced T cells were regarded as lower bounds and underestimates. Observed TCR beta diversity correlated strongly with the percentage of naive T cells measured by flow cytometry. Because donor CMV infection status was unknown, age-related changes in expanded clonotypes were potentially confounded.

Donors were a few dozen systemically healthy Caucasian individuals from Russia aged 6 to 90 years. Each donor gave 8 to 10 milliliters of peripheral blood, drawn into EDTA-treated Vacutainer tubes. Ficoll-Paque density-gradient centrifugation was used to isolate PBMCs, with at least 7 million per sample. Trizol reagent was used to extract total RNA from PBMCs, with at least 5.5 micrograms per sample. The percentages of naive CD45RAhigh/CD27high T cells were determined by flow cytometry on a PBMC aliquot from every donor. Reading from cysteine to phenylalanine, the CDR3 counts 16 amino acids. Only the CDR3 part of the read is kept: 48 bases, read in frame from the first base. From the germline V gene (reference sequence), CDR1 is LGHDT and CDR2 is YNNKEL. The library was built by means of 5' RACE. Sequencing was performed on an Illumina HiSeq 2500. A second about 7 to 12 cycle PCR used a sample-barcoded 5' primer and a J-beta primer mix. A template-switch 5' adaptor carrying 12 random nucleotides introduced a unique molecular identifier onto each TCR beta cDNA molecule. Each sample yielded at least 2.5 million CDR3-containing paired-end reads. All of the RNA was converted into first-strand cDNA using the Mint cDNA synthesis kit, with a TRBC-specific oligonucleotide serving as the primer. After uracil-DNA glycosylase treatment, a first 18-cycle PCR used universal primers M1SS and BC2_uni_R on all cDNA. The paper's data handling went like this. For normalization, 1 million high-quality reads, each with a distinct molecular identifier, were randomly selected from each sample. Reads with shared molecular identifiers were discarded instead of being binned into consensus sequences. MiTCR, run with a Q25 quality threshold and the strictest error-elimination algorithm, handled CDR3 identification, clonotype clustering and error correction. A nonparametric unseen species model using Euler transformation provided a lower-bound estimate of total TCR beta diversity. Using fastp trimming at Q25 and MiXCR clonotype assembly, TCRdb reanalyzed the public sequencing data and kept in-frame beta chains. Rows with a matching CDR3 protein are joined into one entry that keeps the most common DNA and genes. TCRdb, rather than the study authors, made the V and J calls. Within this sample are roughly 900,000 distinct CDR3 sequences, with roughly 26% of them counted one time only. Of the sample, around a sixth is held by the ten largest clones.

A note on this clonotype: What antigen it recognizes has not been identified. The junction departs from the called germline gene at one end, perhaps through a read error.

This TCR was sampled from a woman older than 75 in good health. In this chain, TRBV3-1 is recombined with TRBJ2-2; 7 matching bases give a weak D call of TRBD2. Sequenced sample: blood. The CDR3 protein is CASSPTRGRATEELFF. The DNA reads TGTGCCAGCAGCCCCACTAGGGGGAGGGCTACCGAGGAGCTGTTTTTT.